The following is a T cell receptor (beta chain) sequence with its context. Its target is unknown. This specimen belongs to a study of CXCR3-negative and CXCR3-positive naive CD8 T cells. Overall study context: The dataset comprises 110 million to 150 million TRB reads in total, with about 1.5 +/- 0.3 million reads per library.

TRB cDNA was prepared as libraries by UMI-labeled 5' RACE. One entry per CDR3 protein, without DNA, is what TCRdb gives after re-calling the 5' RACE reads. This repertoire includes about 110,000 distinct CDR3 sequences. Study results and caveats: Much lower diversity was found in memory CD8+ cells, while both naive subsets had comparably high diversity. Upon cryopreservation, CXCR3 expression partially decreased, and most assays used fresh PBMCs. Relative to CXCR3-negative naive cells, CXCR3-positive naive cells had more hydrophobic TRB CDR3s.

The CDR3 runs 15 residues. Germline V gives CDR1 SQVTM, CDR2 ANQGSEA. What was sequenced was naive CXCR3+ CD8+ T cells from blood. The subset is: CD45RO-CCR7+CD27+CD95- naive CD8+ T cells expressing CXCR3 (TNR3+). V usage is TRBV29-1 and J usage is TRBJ2-7; the D call of TRBD2 rests on TCRdb alone, since no DNA is present to check it. This TCR was sampled from a human donor in good health. Some clones in this sample may be carry-over from other donors' samples. This chain's CDR3 is CSAYDWRGSSYEQYF.